This T cell receptor beta chain emerged from a study of blood T cell repertoires in COVID-19. About the research overall: Collection of acute and convalescent COVID-19 samples took place in the United States, Italy and Spain. The analysed material was cDNA or gDNA that came from T cells, B-cell-depleted T cells, or PBMCs.

The CDR3 runs to 15 residues. The V gene end was trimmed by 6 bases and the J gene end by 5 bases; junction bases not matched to a gene: 7. Germline CDR1 and CDR2: MNHEY and SVGAGI. Under the authors' procedure: Reference gene primer amplification gave estimated nucleated cell counts. The method was immunoSEQ multiplex PCR; TCRdb's version includes in-frame clones alone and lacks a portion of them. From that table come the V and J calls and clone size; the DNA was used to work out D and trimming. The sample contains more than 95,000 clones, 87% of which appear only once. Sequenced material: peripheral blood. The J gene is TRBJ2-3, the V gene TRBV6-5, with 11 bases lining up with TRBD2. The source of this sequence is a human donor in a cohort sampled during active COVID-19. The CDR3 nucleotides read TGTGCCAGCAGCTCAATAGCGGGGGGGATAGATACGCAGTATTTT. Amino acids: CASSSIAGGIDTQYF.